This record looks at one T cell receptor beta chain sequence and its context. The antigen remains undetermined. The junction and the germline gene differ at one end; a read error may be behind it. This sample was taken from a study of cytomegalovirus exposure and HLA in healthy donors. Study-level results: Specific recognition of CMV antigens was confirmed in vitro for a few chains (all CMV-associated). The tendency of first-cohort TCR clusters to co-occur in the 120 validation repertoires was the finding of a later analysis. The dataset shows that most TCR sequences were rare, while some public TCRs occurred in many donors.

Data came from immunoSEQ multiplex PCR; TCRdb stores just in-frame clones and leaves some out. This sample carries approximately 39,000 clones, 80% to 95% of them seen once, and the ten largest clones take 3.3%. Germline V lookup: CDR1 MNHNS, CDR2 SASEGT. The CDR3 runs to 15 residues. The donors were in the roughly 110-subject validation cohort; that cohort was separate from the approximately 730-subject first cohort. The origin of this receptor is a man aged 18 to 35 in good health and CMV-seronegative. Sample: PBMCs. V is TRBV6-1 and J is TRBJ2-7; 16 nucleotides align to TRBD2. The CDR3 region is CASSEAAGTSGRACF. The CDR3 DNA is TGTGCCAGCAGTGAAGCAGCCGGGACTAGCGGGAGGGCTTGCTTC.